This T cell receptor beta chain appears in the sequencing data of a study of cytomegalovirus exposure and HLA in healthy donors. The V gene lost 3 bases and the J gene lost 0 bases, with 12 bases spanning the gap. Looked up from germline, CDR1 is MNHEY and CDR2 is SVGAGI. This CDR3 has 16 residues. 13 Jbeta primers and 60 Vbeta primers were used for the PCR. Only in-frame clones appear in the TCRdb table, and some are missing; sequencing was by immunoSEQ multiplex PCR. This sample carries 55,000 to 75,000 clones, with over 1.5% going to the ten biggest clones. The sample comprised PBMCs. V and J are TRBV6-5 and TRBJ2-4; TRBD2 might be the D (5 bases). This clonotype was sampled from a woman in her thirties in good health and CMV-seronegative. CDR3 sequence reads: CASSYERNRAKNIQYF. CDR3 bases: TGTGCCAGCAGTTATGAGCGGAATAGAGCCAAAAACATTCAGTACTTC.